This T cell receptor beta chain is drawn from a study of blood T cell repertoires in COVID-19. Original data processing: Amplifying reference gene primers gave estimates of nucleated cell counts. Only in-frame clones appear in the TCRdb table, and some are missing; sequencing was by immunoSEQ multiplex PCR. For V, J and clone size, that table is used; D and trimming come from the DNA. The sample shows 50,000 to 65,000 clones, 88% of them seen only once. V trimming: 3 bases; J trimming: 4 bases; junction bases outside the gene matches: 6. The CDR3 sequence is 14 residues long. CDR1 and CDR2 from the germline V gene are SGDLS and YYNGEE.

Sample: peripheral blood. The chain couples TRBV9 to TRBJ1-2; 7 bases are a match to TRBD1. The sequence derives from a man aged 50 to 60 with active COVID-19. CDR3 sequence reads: CASSAGTAIYGYTF. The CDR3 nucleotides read TGTGCCAGCAGCGCCGGGACAGCGATCTATGGCTACACCTTC.